One and the same sample provided the 17 T cell receptor beta chains below, sequenced in a study of blood T cell repertoires in COVID-19. Produced via immunoSEQ multiplex PCR; TCRdb's table is partial and in-frame only. The sample lists more than 200,000 clones, approximately 80% occurring once. Sample: PBMCs or T cells enriched from blood (not recorded which). The receptors here all came from a woman between 40 and 50 years old with acute COVID-19.

This CDR3 reads CASSAGRGQVYGYTF. The CDR3 bases are TGCGCCAGCAGCGCGGGGCGGGGACAGGTCTATGGCTACACCTTC. The chain links TRBV5-1 to TRBJ1-2; 8 bases match TRBD1. The CDR3 contains 15 residues. V lost 4 bases and J lost 4; bases outside the gene matches: 9. CDR1 is SGHRS, CDR2 YFSETQ, per germline.

This clone was picked up one time. The V gene is TRBV19, the J gene TRBJ2-7; 8 bases are a match to TRBD2. CDR1 LNHDA and CDR2 SQIVND come from the germline V gene (reference sequence). CDR3 size: 14 residues. V shed 5 bases, J shed 5 bases, and the junction held 8 bases outside the gene matches. The CDR3 region is CASSPGLEPNEQYF. Here the CDR3 DNA reads TGTGCCAGTAGTCCGGGACTAGAGCCCAACGAGCAGTACTTC.

This chain connects TRBV29-1 to TRBJ2-7; D ambiguous. This CDR3 comprises 11 residues. Trimming left V 7 bases short and J 4 bases short, with 11 bases between. Germline CDR1 is SQVTM and CDR2 is ANQGSEA. The CDR3, as DNA: TGCAGCGCCGCCGAGAGTTACGAGCAGTACTTC. This translates into CSAAESYEQYF.

The chain links TRBV28 to TRBJ1-3; 7 nucleotides align to TRBD1. Germline V gene data show CDR1 as MDHEN and CDR2 as SYDVKM. This CDR3 comprises 19 residues. The trim removed 6 bases at V and 0 bases at J, leaving 17 bases unmatched. CDR3 region: CASRGTASAAFVSGNTIYF. As DNA, the CDR3 is TGTGCCAGCAGGGGGACAGCCTCGGCCGCATTTGTCTCTGGAAACACCATATATTTT.

V gene TRBV12-3 or TRBV12-4 combines with J gene TRBJ1-5; possibly TRBD1 for D (5 bases). V was clipped by 5 bases and J by 11 bases, with 10 bases between them. The CDR3 has 11 amino acids. The CDR3 DNA is TGTGCCAGCAGTACGGGACTATCCCAGCATTTT. Amino acids: CASSTGLSQHF.

This chain connects TRBV5-1 to TRBJ2-7, with a tentative D call TRBD1 (5 bases). The V end lost 3 bases, the J end lost 5 bases, and 15 bases lay between the germline ends. The CDR3 contains 14 residues. The V gene's germline CDR1 is SGHRS and CDR2 YFSETQ. CDR3 nucleotides: TGCGCCAGCAGCTATCAGGGCCGAGAGCACGAGCAGTACTTC. Protein: CASSYQGREHEQYF.

This clone was recorded once. The CDR3 loop is CASSYRRDRGNQPQHF. CDR3 bases: TGTGCCAGCAGTTACCGCCGGGACAGGGGGAATCAGCCCCAGCATTTT. This chain connects TRBV6-5 to TRBJ1-5; 11 bases map to TRBD1. CDR1 is MNHEY and CDR2 is SVGAGI in the germline V gene. V dropped 2 bases and J dropped 4; count of bases not matched to a gene: 4. The CDR3 extends over 16 amino acids.

The genes are TRBV7-2 and TRBJ2-5; D is perhaps TRBD2 (6 bases). This CDR3 region has 13 residues. Germline lookup yields CDR1 SGHTA and CDR2 FQGNSA. The V end lost 8 bases, the J end lost 3 bases, and 13 bases lay between the germline ends. CDR3 loop: CASGWRGEETQYF. The CDR3 coding sequence is TGTGCCAGCGGATGGCGGGGTGAAGAGACCCAGTACTTC.

The rearrangement links TRBV12-3 or TRBV12-4 to TRBJ2-7; no firm D call. Trimming removed 4 bases at V and 5 bases at J, with 6 bases between. The CDR3 runs 11 residues. CDR3 in amino acids: CASSYSNEQYF. Here the CDR3 DNA reads TGTGCCAGCAGTTATTCTAACGAGCAGTACTTC.

The chain has TRBV11-3 and TRBJ2-2; tentative D call: TRBD1 (5 bases). In germline, CDR1 is SGHNT, CDR2 YENEEA. The CDR3 covers 14 residues. The germline V and J ends were trimmed by 1 base and 6 bases, with 9 bases remaining between them. CDR3 loop: CASSLAGSPGELFF. CDR3 bases: TGTGCCAGCAGCTTAGCAGGGTCCCCCGGGGAGCTGTTTTTT. Full variable domain (missing parts from reference TRBV11-3 and TRBJ2-2): EAGVVQSPRYKIIEKKQPVAFWCNPISGHNTLYWYLQNLGQGPELLIRYENEEAVDDSQLPKDRFSAERLKGVDSTLKIQPAELGDSAVYLCASSLAGSPGELFFGEGSRLTVL.

This chain uses TRBV28 with TRBJ2-7; the D is unclear. Deletions cut 3 bases from V and 2 bases from J, with 5 bases between. Germline loops: CDR1 MDHEN, CDR2 SYDVKM. The CDR3 length is 12 residues. CDR3 in amino acids: CASSFFTYEQYF. In DNA form, the CDR3 reads TGTGCCAGCAGTTTTTTTACCTACGAGCAGTACTTC.

CDR3 nucleotide sequence: TGTGCCAGCTCAAATGACAGGGGGCTAAGTTCACCCCTCCACTTT. Its translation is CASSNDRGLSSPLHF. J is TRBJ1-6 and V is TRBV18, with 10 nucleotides matching TRBD1. V dropped 5 bases and J dropped 9; count of bases not matched to a gene: 7. Germline CDR1 reads KGHSH; CDR2 reads LQKENI. The CDR3 consists of 15 residues.

This clone has just a few counts. The rearrangement links TRBV9 to TRBJ1-2; the D gene is possibly TRBD1 (6 bases). CDR3 length: 16 residues. Germline assignment: CDR1 SGDLS and CDR2 YYNGEE. Trimming cost V 3 bases and J 0 bases, with 15 bases left between them. CDR3 in DNA: TGTGCCAGCAGCGCCCGGGACGGGGACACTAACTATGGCTACACCTTC. Its protein product is CASSARDGDTNYGYTF.

The chain combines TRBV19 with TRBJ2-2; tentative D call: TRBD1 (6 bases). Trimming left V 1 base short and J 4 bases short, with 10 bases between. Germline assignment: CDR1 LNHDA and CDR2 SQIVND (reference sequence). The CDR3 is 15 residues long. The CDR3, as DNA: TGTGCCAGTAGTATAGGGACAGAAATCACCGGGGAGCTGTTTTTT. Translating it yields CASSIGTEITGELFF.

This sequence joins TRBV7-3 and TRBJ2-2; 8 bases are a match to TRBD1. There are 16 residues in the CDR3. Germline CDR1 and CDR2: SGHTA and FQGTGA. V dropped 1 base and J dropped 1; count of bases not matched to a gene: 2. The CDR3 spells CASSLMDRENTGELFF. CDR3 bases: TGTGCCAGCAGCTTAATGGACAGGGAGAACACCGGGGAGCTGTTTTTT.

A word on this clone: One junction end disagrees with the germline gene, perhaps due to a read error. The J gene is TRBJ2-1, the V gene TRBV7-2; D might be TRBD2 (6 bases). Germline V gene data show CDR1 as SGHTA and CDR2 as FQGNSA. The CDR3 sequence is 18 residues long. CDR3 loop: CASSLVPAGRLINNEQFF. The CDR3 DNA is TGTGCCAGCAGCTTAGTTCCCGCGGGACGACTTATAAACAACGAGCAGTTCTTC.

In nucleotides, the CDR3 is TGTGCCAGCAGCTTAGCGGACTATACGCAGTATTTT. This sequence encodes CASSLADYTQYF. The chain has TRBV11-2 and TRBJ2-3; TRBD2 might be the D (5 bases). The CDR3 is 12 amino acids. Deletions cut 1 base from V and 7 bases from J, with 6 bases between. Germline values: CDR1 SGHAT, CDR2 FQNNGV.